This T cell receptor beta chain was obtained from a study of blood T cell repertoires in COVID-19. The wider study: PBMCs, B-cell-depleted T cells, or T cells were the source of the cDNA or gDNA that made up the material.

The V gene lost 2 bases and the J gene lost 4 bases, with 14 bases spanning the gap. There are 16 residues in the CDR3. Germline V CDR1 and CDR2: MNHEY, SVGAGI. Measured with immunoSEQ multiplex PCR; TCRdb has only the in-frame clones, and not every one. The sample contains roughly 68,000 clones, approximately 78% of which appear only once. This clone came up a few times. The rearrangement uses TRBV6-5 and TRBJ2-2, with a weak D call TRBD1 (5 bases). The sequence was obtained from a woman in her thirties or forties with acute COVID-19. Input material: PBMCs or T cells enriched from blood (not recorded which). The DNA of the CDR3 is TGTGCCAGCAGTTACAGTGGGGCGGCTACCACCGGGGAGCTGTTTTTT. Amino acids: CASSYSGAATTGELFF.